The present T cell receptor beta chain was sequenced within a study of response to subunit inactivated influenza vaccine. V was clipped by 3 bases and J by 3 bases; unmatched bases: 2. Germline V gene lookup returns CDR1 DFQATT and CDR2 SNEGSKA (reference sequence). CDR3 length: 12 amino acids. As concerns this clonotype: Its antigen is undetermined.

One entry per CDR3 protein results from TCRdb running MiXCR on the RT-PCR reads. The sample contains more than 150,000 distinct CDR3 sequences, about 9% of which appear only once. Study results and limitations: That few new T cells are recruited by each seasonal influenza vaccination was the authors' suggestion.

The rearrangement uses TRBV20-1 and TRBJ2-7, with TRBD2 identical over 7 bases. The input for sequencing was non-naive T cells sorted from PBMCs, taken on the day of vaccination. This receptor was identified in a middle-aged man who received an inactivated influenza vaccine. The CDR3 sequence: CSARTSSYEQYF. In DNA form, the CDR3 reads TGCAGTGCTAGGACTAGCAGCTACGAGCAGTACTTC.